This T cell receptor (beta chain) was identified during a study of T cells in narcolepsy. The study, taken as a whole, reports: Autoreactive HCRT-specific and TRIB2-specific clonotypes were marked in same-patient CSF-versus-blood CD4+ comparisons. Autoreactive clonotypes reportedly recurred in blood of same and different patients, not controls. Autoreactive clone sequences were missing from some blood memory CD4+ repertoires.

CDR3 size: 15 residues. CDR1 MDHEN and CDR2 SYDVKM come from the germline V gene. V gave up 5 bases and J gave up 1 base; unmatched junction bases: 3. On this clone: What it binds is unknown.

Produced via immunoSEQ multiplex PCR; TCRdb's table is partial and in-frame only. The sample contains some 25,000 clones, just over 60% of which appear only once. Source material: memory (CD45RA-) CD4+ T cells from blood. V is TRBV28 and J is TRBJ2-3; 10 bases match TRBD1. The source is a human donor in good health. The CDR3 DNA reads as TGTGCCAGCAGTGGGGACAGGGGTCGCACAGATACGCAGTATTTT. It specifies CASSGDRGRTDTQYF.